The clone carrying this TCR beta chain appeared once. The data were produced by immunoSEQ multiplex PCR, yet TCRdb's version contains in-frame clones alone and is incomplete. This sample has about 59,000 clones; roughly 90% occur once, and the top ten carry about 1.7%. This record belongs to a study of control samples from healthy donors and cancer patients. The V end lost 0 bases, the J end lost 7 bases, and 10 bases lay between the germline ends. This CDR3 comprises 14 residues. Germline values: CDR1 GTSNPN, CDR2 SVGIG (reference sequence). The sequencing sample was made of PBMCs. The receptor's source is a man in his forties with colorectal cancer. The chain carries TRBV30 and TRBJ1-6; D is undetermined. CDR3 loop: CAWSVEGYNSPLHF. CDR3 sequence (DNA): TGTGCCTGGAGTGTAGAAGGTTACAATTCACCCCTCCACTTT.